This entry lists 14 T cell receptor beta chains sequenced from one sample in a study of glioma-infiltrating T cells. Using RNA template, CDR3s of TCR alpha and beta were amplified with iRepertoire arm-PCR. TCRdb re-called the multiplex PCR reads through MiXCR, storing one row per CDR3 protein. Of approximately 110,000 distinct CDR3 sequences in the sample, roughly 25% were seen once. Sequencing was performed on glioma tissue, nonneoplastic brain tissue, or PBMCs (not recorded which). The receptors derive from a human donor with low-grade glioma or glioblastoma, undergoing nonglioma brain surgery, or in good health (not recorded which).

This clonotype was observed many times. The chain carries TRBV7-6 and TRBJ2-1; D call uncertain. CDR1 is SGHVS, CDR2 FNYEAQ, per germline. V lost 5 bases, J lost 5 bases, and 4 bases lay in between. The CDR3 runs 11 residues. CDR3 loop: CASSRNNEQFF. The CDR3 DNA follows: TGTGCCAGCAGCCGGAACAATGAGCAGTTCTTC. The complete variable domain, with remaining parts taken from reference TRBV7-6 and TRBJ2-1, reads GAGVSQSPRYKVTKRGQDVALRCDPISGHVSLYWYRQALGQGPEFLTYFNYEAQQDKSGLPNDRFSAERPEGSISTLTIQRTEQRDSAMYRCASSRNNEQFFGPGTRLTVL.

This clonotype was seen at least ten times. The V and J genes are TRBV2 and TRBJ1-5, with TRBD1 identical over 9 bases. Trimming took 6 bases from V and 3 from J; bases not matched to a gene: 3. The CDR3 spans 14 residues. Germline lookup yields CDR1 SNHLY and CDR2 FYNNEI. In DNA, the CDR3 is TGTGCCAGCAGGGGGACAGGGTACAATCAGCCCCAGCATTTT. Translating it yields CASRGTGYNQPQHF.

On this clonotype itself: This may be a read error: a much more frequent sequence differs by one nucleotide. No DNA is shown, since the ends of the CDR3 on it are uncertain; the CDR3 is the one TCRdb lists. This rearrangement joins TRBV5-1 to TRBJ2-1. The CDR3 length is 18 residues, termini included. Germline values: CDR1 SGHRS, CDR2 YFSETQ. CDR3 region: CASSLVDVGRGSYNEEFF.

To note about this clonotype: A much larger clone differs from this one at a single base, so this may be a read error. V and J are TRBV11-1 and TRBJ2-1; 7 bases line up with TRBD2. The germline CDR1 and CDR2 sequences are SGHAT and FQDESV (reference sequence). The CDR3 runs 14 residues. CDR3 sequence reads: CAGRLAENYNEQFF. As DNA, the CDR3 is TGTGCCGGCAGGCTAGCGGAGAATTACAATGAGCAGTTCTTC.

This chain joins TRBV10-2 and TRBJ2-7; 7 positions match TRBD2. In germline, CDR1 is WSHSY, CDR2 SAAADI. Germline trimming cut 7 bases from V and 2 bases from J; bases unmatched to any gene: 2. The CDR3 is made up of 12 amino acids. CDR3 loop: CASTAGAYEQYF. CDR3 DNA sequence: TGCGCCAGCACTGCGGGGGCCTACGAGCAGTACTTC.

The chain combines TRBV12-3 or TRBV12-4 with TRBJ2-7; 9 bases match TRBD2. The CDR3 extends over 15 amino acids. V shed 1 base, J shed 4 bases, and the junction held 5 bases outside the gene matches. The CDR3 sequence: CASSLDAGGRYEQYF. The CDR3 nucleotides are TGTGCCAGCAGTTTAGATGCGGGAGGGCGGTACGAGCAGTACTTC.

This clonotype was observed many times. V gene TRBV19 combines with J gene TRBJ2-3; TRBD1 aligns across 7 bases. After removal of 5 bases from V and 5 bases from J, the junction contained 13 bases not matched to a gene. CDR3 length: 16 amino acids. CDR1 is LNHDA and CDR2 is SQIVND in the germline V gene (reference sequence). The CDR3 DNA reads TGTGCCAGTAGTCCCTCTATTATCCGGACAGGAGATACGCAGTATTTT. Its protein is CASSPSIIRTGDTQYF.

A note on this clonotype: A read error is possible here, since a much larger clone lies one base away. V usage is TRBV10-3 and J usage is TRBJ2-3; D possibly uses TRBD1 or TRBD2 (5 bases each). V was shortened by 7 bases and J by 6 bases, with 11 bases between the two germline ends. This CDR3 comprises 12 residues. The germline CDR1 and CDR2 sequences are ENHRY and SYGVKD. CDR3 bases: TGTGCCATCACCCGGGACCATGATACGCAGTATTTT. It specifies CAITRDHDTQYF.

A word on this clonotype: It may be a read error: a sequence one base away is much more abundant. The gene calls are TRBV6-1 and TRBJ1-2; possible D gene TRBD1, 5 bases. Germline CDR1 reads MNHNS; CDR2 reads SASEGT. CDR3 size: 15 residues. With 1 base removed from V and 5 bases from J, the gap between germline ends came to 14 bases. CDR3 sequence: CASSEGGPLGYGYTF. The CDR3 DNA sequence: TGTGCCAGCAGTGAAGGGGGACCTCTTGGATATGGCTACACCTTC.

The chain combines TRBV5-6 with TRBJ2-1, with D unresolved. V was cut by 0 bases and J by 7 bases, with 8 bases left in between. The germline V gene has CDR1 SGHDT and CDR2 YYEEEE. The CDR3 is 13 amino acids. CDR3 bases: TGTGCCAGCAGCTTGGAGCAGTTGAATGAGCAGTTCTTC. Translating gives CASSLEQLNEQFF.

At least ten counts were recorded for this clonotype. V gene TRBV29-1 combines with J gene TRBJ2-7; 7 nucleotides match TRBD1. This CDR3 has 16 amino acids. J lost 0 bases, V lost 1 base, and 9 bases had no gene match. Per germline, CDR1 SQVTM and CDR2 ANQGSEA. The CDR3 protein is CSVEARGGLSSYEQYF. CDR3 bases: TGCAGCGTTGAAGCCCGAGGGGGCCTCAGCTCCTACGAGCAGTACTTC.

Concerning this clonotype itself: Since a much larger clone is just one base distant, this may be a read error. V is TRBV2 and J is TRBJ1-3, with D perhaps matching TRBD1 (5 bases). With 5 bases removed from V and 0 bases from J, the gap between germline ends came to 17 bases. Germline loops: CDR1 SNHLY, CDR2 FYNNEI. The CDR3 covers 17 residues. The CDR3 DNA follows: TGTGCCAGCAGTCGTTTTGACAGTACAATCTCTGGAAACACCATATATTTT. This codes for CASSRFDSTISGNTIYF.

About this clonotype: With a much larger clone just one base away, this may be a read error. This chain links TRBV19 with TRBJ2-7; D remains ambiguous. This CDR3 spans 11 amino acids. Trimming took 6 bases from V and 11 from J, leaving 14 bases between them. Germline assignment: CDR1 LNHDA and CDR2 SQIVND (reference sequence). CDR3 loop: CASRSEREKYF. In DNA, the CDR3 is TGTGCCAGTAGGTCCGAGAGAGAGAAGTACTTC.

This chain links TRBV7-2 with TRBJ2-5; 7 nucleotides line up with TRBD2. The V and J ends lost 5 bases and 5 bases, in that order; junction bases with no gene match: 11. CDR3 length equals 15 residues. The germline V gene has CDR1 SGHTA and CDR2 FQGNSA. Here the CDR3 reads CASSLQAGELETQYF. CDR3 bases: TGTGCCAGCAGCCTTCAGGCGGGAGAACTGGAGACCCAGTACTTC.